This TCR beta chain was profiled in a study of T cell changes during pregnancy in multiple sclerosis. This table comes from immunoSEQ multiplex PCR, and its TCRdb copy is limited to in-frame clones, with some not included. The sample records roughly 75,000 clones, about 91% being singletons. The germline gives CDR1 LNHDA, CDR2 SQIVND (reference sequence). V lost 10 bases, J lost 0 bases, and 9 bases stayed unmatched. The CDR3 is made up of 15 amino acids. This clone was picked up one time. V is TRBV19 and J is TRBJ1-1, with 9 nucleotides matching TRBD1. This clonotype originated in a female donor with multiple sclerosis, enrolled in a pregnancy study. Sequenced material: peripheral blood, taken before pregnancy. CDR3: CATQDRGNMNTEAFF. DNA for the CDR3: TGTGCCACCCAGGACAGGGGCAATATGAACACTGAAGCTTTCTTT.